This TCR beta chain was recorded in a study of blood T cell repertoires in COVID-19. The repertoire was sequenced with immunoSEQ multiplex PCR; TCRdb's copy has only in-frame clones and lacks some. The sample contains 200,000 to 300,000 clones, 88% of which appear only once. Looked up from germline, CDR1 is ENHRY and CDR2 is SYGVKD. The CDR3 extends over 14 amino acids. V gave up 5 bases and J gave up 7 bases; unmatched junction bases: 7. The source of this sequence is a woman aged 35 to 49 who had been exposed to COVID-19. The chain uses TRBV10-3 and TRBJ2-2, with 7 bases matching TRBD1. The sample taken for sequencing was PBMCs or T cells enriched from blood (not recorded which). The CDR3 DNA is TGTGCCATCAGTTTGGACAGGAAGAACGGGGAGCTGTTTTTT. Translating gives CAISLDRKNGELFF.